Shown below are 2 T cell receptor beta chains from a single sample sequenced in a study of T cell responses to AZD1222 COVID-19 vaccine. Here immunoSEQ multiplex PCR was the method, and the copy in TCRdb shows in-frame clones only, minus some. The sample records approximately 140,000 clones, 75% to 95% being singletons. The sample here was peripheral blood, taken 28 days after the second AZD1222 dose. The receptor set was obtained from an adult who received the AZD1222 COVID-19 vaccine.

The chain joins TRBV12-3 or TRBV12-4 to TRBJ1-4, with TRBD1 identical over 10 bases. The V segment lost 6 bases and the J segment 7 bases; nucleotides outside the gene matches: 2. The CDR3 is made up of 13 amino acids. CDR3 region: CASRRTGGEKLFF. The CDR3 DNA sequence: TGTGCCAGCAGAAGGACAGGGGGTGAAAAACTGTTTTTT.

The rearrangement links TRBV5-5 to TRBJ1-1; D is undetermined. Germline CDR1 and CDR2: SGHKS and YYEKEE (reference sequence). The CDR3 loop spans 14 amino acids. Deletions cut 2 bases from V and 2 bases from J, with 10 bases between. CDR3 coding DNA: TGTGCCAGCAGCTTCGGTTGGGGTAACACTGAAGCTTTCTTT. Its translation: CASSFGWGNTEAFF.